This note documents a single TCR beta chain sequence. Its antigen is unknown. A second PCR, run for about 7 to 11 cycles, used a sample-barcoded 5' primer plus a J-beta primer mix. A 12-random-nucleotide template-switch adaptor tagged each cDNA molecule. Individual samples furnished no less than 2.5 million CDR3-containing paired-end reads apiece. TCRdb reanalysed the 5' RACE reads using MiXCR and keeps one entry per CDR3 protein. The data show roughly 680,000 distinct CDR3 sequences, more than 40% seen once. This sample is part of a study of blood T cells in healthy people across ages. Study conclusions and caveats: Fewer expanded clones and more diversity marked long-lived versus aged donors.

Germline CDR1 is DFQATT and CDR2 is SNEGSKA (reference sequence). Trimming pared 5 bases from V and 2 bases from J, leaving 16 bases between. The CDR3 consists of 15 residues. Donors were systemically healthy Caucasian individuals from Russia aged 6 to 90 years. The material sequenced was blood. This rearrangement joins TRBV20-1 to TRBJ2-1; a possible D gene is TRBD2 (6 bases). The sequence derives from an older woman in good health. The CDR3 DNA sequence: TGCAGTGCTGGTGATGTGGGAGGAGCCTACAATGAGCAGTTCTTC. Translated, it gives CSAGDVGGAYNEQFF.